This passage covers 21 T cell receptor beta chains from one sample sequenced in a study of blood T cell repertoires in COVID-19 (dated by TCRdb to between 2020 and 2021). The protocol used for the library was the immunoSEQ multiplex PCR assay. TCRdb limited this immuneACCESS table to in-frame rearrangements with V and J called. A share of clones is missing; checked studies link under half to unresolved V genes, and the rest is unexplained. The sample includes about 180,000 clones, with approximately 85% observed a single time. Approximately 9.9% of the sample goes to the ten largest clones. The specimen was peripheral blood. These receptors were collected from a human donor with active or convalescent COVID-19. The donor label of this sample is uncertain.

The gene calls are TRBV5-1 and TRBJ2-3; D gene uncertain. The CDR3 covers 12 residues. Germline V gene sequence: CDR1 SGHRS, CDR2 YFSETQ. V was cut by 1 base and J by 5 bases, with 5 bases left in between. Written as DNA, the CDR3 is TGCGCCAGCAGCTTGATGCGAGATACGCAGTATTTT. It encodes CASSLMRDTQYF.

The gene calls are TRBV5-6 and TRBJ1-2; a possible D gene is TRBD1 (5 bases). The germline CDR1 and CDR2 sequences are SGHDT and YYEEEE. V dropped 0 bases and J dropped 5 bases, with 11 bases sitting between them. The CDR3 has 14 residues. The CDR3 loop reads CASSLDTGGYGYTF. Here the CDR3 DNA reads TGTGCCAGCAGCTTGGATACGGGGGGATATGGCTACACCTTC.

The rearrangement links TRBV28 to TRBJ1-2; unclear D gene. The CDR3 runs 13 residues. Germline-derived CDR1 and CDR2 are MDHEN and SYDVKM. The V and J ends lost 7 bases and 0 bases respectively, with 9 bases between them. The DNA of the CDR3 is TGTGCCAGCATCCCTGGAGCTAACTATGGCTACACCTTC. This translates into CASIPGANYGYTF.

The gene calls are TRBV6-2 or TRBV6-3 and TRBJ1-2; D is undetermined. Germline V CDR1 and CDR2: MNHEY, SVGEGT. Trimming took 0 bases from V and 3 from J, leaving 14 bases between them. The CDR3 has 16 residues. The CDR3 is CASSYSGREGDYGYTF. For the CDR3, the DNA is TGTGCCAGCAGTTACTCGGGGAGGGAGGGCGACTATGGCTACACCTTC.

V gene TRBV5-1 combines with J gene TRBJ2-6; TRBD1 matches 9 bases. V trimming: 4 bases; J trimming: 1 base; junction bases outside the gene matches: 3. Germline V gene lookup returns CDR1 SGHRS and CDR2 YFSETQ. The CDR3 extends over 16 amino acids. The DNA of the CDR3 is TGCGCCAGCAGCCCCGGGACAGGGTCTGGGGCCAACGTCCTGACTTTC. The encoded protein is CASSPGTGSGANVLTF.

The genes are TRBV29-1 and TRBJ2-7; D not resolved. Trimming shortened V by 7 bases and J by 3 bases, and 10 bases separated the two germline ends. Per the germline V gene, CDR1 is SQVTM and CDR2 is ANQGSEA. CDR3 size: 11 residues. This CDR3 reads CSAGKNYEQYF. The CDR3 DNA sequence: TGCAGCGCCGGTAAGAACTACGAGCAGTACTTC.

V is TRBV7-8 and J is TRBJ2-7; maybe TRBD1 (6 bases). There are 14 residues in the CDR3. In germline, CDR1 is SGHVS, CDR2 FQNEAQ. V shed 1 base and J shed 7 bases, with 14 bases lying between them. The CDR3 reads CASSLGRGQGEQYF. CDR3 nucleotide sequence: TGTGCCAGCAGCTTAGGCCGGGGCCAGGGGGAGCAGTACTTC.

This sequence joins TRBV27 and TRBJ1-3, with 7 bases aligning to TRBD1. The CDR3 is 14 residues long. The V segment lost 5 bases and the J segment 4 bases; nucleotides outside the gene matches: 5. CDR1 and CDR2 (germline): MNHEY, SMNVEV (reference sequence). In DNA form, the CDR3 reads TGTGCCAGCAGTACAGGGGTCAGAGGAAACACCATATATTTT. Amino acid sequence: CASSTGVRGNTIYF.

This clone was counted only a few times. The V and J genes are TRBV4-2 and TRBJ2-1, with 7 bases aligning to TRBD2. In germline, CDR1 is LGHNA, CDR2 YNFKEQ. The CDR3 is 17 amino acids. V lost 1 base, J lost 1 base, and 7 bases stayed unmatched. CDR3 nucleotide sequence: TGTGCCAGCAGCCAAGCCCCAGGACTAGTTTCCTACAATGAGCAGTTCTTC. This encodes CASSQAPGLVSYNEQFF.

This chain uses TRBV19 with TRBJ1-4; tentatively, D is TRBD1 (6 bases). The CDR3 is made up of 14 amino acids. CDR1 and CDR2 (germline): LNHDA, SQIVND (reference sequence). Trimming removed 9 bases from V and 8 bases from J, with 19 bases in between. The CDR3 sequence is CASQRGSTREKLFF. CDR3 in DNA: TGTGCCAGCCAGAGGGGGTCAACCCGGGAAAAACTGTTTTTT.

This chain links TRBV5-1 with TRBJ2-5, with D unclear. The germline V and J ends were trimmed by 4 bases and 4 bases, with 11 bases remaining between them. The CDR3 sequence is 13 residues long. Germline V lookup: CDR1 SGHRS, CDR2 YFSETQ. CDR3 region: CASSLNRIETQYF. CDR3 nucleotide sequence: TGCGCCAGCAGCCTTAACAGAATAGAGACCCAGTACTTC.

For this clone: At one of its ends the junction is not consistent with the germline gene, which may arise from a read error. Within the sample, other DNA sequences also encode this same CDR3. This rearrangement joins TRBV3-1 (or the pseudogene TRBV3-2) to TRBJ1-2; D gene ambiguous. There are 12 residues in the CDR3. Germline V gives CDR1 LGHDT, CDR2 YNNKEL (reference sequence). As DNA, the CDR3 is TGTGCCAGCAGTCAAGCAGGAAATGGCTACACCTTC. This encodes CASSQAGNGYTF.

This clone was seen once. This sequence joins TRBV15 and TRBJ1-3; D not certain. V lost 0 bases and J 3 bases, leaving 9 bases between the germline ends. The CDR3 sequence is 15 residues long. Germline assignment: CDR1 LNHNV and CDR2 YYDKDF (reference sequence). This chain's CDR3 is CATSRDRTSGNTIYF. The CDR3 DNA sequence: TGTGCCACCAGCAGAGATCGTACTAGTGGAAACACCATATATTTT.

This sequence joins TRBV5-5 and TRBJ1-5; 12 nucleotides line up with TRBD1. The CDR3 consists of 16 residues. Germline CDR1 reads SGHKS; CDR2 reads YYEKEE (reference sequence). The V segment lost 0 bases and the J segment 9 bases; nucleotides outside the gene matches: 7. The DNA of the CDR3 is TGTGCCAGCAGCTTGGAAGGGGGACAGGGGGCGAGGCCCCAGCATTTT. Amino acid sequence: CASSLEGGQGARPQHF.

This clone was found a few times. The rearrangement links TRBV7-9 to TRBJ1-2, with D perhaps matching TRBD1 (6 bases). The ends were cut back, 5 bases at V and 4 bases at J, with 14 bases in the middle. The CDR3 has 14 residues. CDR1 and CDR2 from the germline V gene are SEHNR and FQNEAQ (reference sequence). The CDR3 spells CASSPLQGPYGYTF. The CDR3 bases are TGTGCCAGCAGCCCACTCCAGGGGCCCTATGGCTACACCTTC.

Only one count was recorded for this clone. V and J are TRBV10-3 and TRBJ2-7; 8 positions match TRBD2. Trimming cost V 6 bases and J 3 bases; bases outside gene matches: 7. CDR1 and CDR2 from the germline V gene are ENHRY and SYGVKD. This CDR3 is 14 amino acids long. The CDR3 reads CAIRLSGSNYEQYF. CDR3 coding DNA: TGTGCCATCAGACTGAGCGGGAGCAACTACGAGCAGTACTTC.

The rearrangement links TRBV6-2 or TRBV6-3 to TRBJ1-1; TRBD1 matches at 7 bases. The CDR3 sequence is 12 residues long. CDR1 MNHEY and CDR2 SVGEGT come from the germline V gene. The junction had 7 bases not matched to a gene; V was cut back by 6 bases and J by 9 bases. The CDR3 reads CASSSGTAQAFF. The CDR3 coding sequence is TGTGCCAGCAGCTCCGGGACAGCCCAAGCTTTCTTT.

The rearrangement links TRBV5-4 to TRBJ2-5; 9 bases map to TRBD2. The ends lost 5 bases at V and 5 bases at J; junction bases unmatched: 7. The CDR3 length is 14 residues. Germline V gene data show CDR1 as SGHNT and CDR2 as YYREEE (reference sequence). In nucleotides, the CDR3 is TGTGCCAGCAGATTAGCGGGAGATGAGGAGACCCAGTACTTC. Translation: CASRLAGDEETQYF.

The rearrangement joins TRBV18 to TRBJ2-5, with 7 bases aligning to TRBD1. The CDR3 runs to 13 residues. Germline V gene lookup returns CDR1 KGHSH and CDR2 LQKENI. V lost 4 bases to trimming and J lost 3 bases; unmatched junction nucleotides: 2. This CDR3 is CASSQGAKETQYF. The CDR3 DNA reads TGTGCCAGCTCACAGGGGGCTAAAGAGACCCAGTACTTC.

The chain is built from TRBV19 and TRBJ2-7, with 11 bases that match TRBD1. Germline CDR1 reads LNHDA; CDR2 reads SQIVND (reference sequence). This CDR3 spans 16 amino acids. Trimming cost V 1 base and J 8 bases; bases outside gene matches: 10. DNA for the CDR3: TGTGCCAGTAGTATAGTGACGGGACAGGGGGGTTACAAGCAGTACTTC. Translating it yields CASSIVTGQGGYKQYF.

This clone is a singleton in its sample. The chain is built from TRBV11-2 and TRBJ2-7; 8 nucleotides match TRBD2. The length of the CDR3 is 15 residues. V was pared by 3 bases and J by 0 bases, with 4 bases of the junction left unmatched. CDR1 and CDR2 (germline): SGHAT, FQNNGV. The CDR3 protein is CASSFGSGSSYEQYF. CDR3 nucleotide sequence: TGTGCCAGCAGCTTCGGGAGCGGGAGCTCCTACGAGCAGTACTTC.